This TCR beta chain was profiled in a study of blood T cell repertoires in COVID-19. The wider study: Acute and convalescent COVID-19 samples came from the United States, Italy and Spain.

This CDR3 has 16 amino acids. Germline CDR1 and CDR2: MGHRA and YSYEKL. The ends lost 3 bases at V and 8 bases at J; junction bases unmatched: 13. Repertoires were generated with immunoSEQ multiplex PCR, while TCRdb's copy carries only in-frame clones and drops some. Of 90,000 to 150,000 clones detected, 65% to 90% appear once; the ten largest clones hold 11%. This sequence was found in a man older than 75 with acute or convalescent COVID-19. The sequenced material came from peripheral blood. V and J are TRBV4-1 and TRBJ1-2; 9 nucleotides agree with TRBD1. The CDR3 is CASSHVGTGSFRGYTF. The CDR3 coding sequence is TGCGCCAGCAGCCACGTCGGGACAGGGAGTTTCAGGGGCTACACCTTC.